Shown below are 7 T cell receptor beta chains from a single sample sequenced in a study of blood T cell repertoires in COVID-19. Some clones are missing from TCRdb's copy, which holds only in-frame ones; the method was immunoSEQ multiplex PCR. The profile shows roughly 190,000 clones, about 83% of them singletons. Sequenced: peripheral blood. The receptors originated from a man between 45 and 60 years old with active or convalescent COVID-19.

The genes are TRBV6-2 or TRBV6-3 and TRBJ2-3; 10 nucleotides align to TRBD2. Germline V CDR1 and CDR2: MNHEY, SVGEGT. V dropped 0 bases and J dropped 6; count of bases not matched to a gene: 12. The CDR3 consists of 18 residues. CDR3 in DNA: TGTGCCAGCAGTTACTCACCAGGACTAGCGGCCCCCGGGGATACGCAGTATTTT. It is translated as CASSYSPGLAAPGDTQYF.

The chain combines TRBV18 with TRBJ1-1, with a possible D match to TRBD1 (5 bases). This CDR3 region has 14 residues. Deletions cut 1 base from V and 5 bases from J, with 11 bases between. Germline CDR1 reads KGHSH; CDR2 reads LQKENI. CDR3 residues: CASSPQGLGTEAFF. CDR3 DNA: TGTGCCAGCTCACCACAGGGGCTGGGGACTGAAGCTTTCTTT.

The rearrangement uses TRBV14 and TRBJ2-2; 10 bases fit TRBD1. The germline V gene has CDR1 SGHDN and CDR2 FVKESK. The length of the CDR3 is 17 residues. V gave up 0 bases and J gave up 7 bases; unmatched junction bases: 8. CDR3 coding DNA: TGTGCCAGCAGCCAAGATCGGGACAGGGGTCGTATCGGGGAGCTGTTTTTT. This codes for CASSQDRDRGRIGELFF.

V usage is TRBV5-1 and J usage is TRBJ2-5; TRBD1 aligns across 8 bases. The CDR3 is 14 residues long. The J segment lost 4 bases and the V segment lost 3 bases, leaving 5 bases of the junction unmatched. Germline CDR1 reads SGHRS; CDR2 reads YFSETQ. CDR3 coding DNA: TGCGCCAGCAGCTCCCCAGACAGGGGAGAGACCCAGTACTTC. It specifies CASSSPDRGETQYF.

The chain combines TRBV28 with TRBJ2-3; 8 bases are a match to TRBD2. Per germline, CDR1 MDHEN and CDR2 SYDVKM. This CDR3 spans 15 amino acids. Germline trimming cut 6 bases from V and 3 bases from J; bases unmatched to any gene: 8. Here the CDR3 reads CASSHPLAGTDTQYF. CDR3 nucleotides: TGTGCCAGCAGCCACCCTCTAGCGGGTACAGATACGCAGTATTTT.

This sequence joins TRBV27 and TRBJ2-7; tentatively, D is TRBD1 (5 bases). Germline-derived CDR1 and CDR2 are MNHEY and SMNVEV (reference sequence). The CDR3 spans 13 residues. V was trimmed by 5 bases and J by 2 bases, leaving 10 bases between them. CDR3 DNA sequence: TGTGCCAGCAGTCAGACAGCCCCCTACGAGCAGTACTTC. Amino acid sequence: CASSQTAPYEQYF.

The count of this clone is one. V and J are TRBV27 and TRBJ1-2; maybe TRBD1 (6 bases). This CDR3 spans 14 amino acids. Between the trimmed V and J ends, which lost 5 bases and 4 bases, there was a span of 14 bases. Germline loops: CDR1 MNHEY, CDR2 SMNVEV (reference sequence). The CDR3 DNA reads TGTGCCAGCAGTCCCGACAGGACCTTCTATGGCTACACCTTC. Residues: CASSPDRTFYGYTF.